The rows below give T cell receptor beta chains drawn from one sample of a study of long-term antiretroviral therapy in people with HIV. Here immunoSEQ multiplex PCR was the method, and the copy in TCRdb shows in-frame clones only, minus some. The sample lists about 7,000 clones, roughly 84% occurring once. Sequences were derived from unsorted PBMCs, sampled 1.1 years after starting antiretroviral therapy. All receptors come from a man between 40 and 49 years old with HIV. The CDR3 runs from the conserved cysteine through the conserved F or W. A D gene is named only where the DNA matches it firmly. Some rows have no size entry. The others give once, few or many, or a class for an expanded clone.

j_call,clone_size,d_call,v_call,cdr3_aa,cdr3_nt
TRBJ2-7,medium-sized,.,TRBV11-2,CASSLRLWDVYEQYF,TGTGCCAGCAGCTTAAGGTTGTGGGACGTCTACGAGCAGTACTTC
TRBJ2-5,.,TRBD1,TRBV9,CASSASGTGGGETQYF,TGTGCCAGCAGCGCTTCCGGGACAGGGGGCGGAGAGACCCAGTACTTC
TRBJ1-5,.,TRBD1,TRBV30,CAWDPGQAHNQPQHF,TGTGCCTGGGATCCGGGACAGGCGCACAATCAGCCCCAGCATTTT
TRBJ1-2,large,.,TRBV5-6,CASSLGAGSNYGYTF,TGTGCCAGCAGCTTGGGTGCAGGGAGTAACTATGGCTACACCTTC
TRBJ1-2,.,.,TRBV5-7,CASSLGGANYGYTF,TGTGCCAGCAGCTTAGGGGGGGCTAACTATGGCTACACCTTC
TRBJ2-3,few,TRBD2,TRBV27,CASSKRGAEDTQYF,TGTGCCAGCAGTAAGCGGGGGGCCGAAGATACGCAGTATTTT
TRBJ1-1,large,TRBD1,TRBV6-5,CASSFTGETEAFF,TGTGCCAGCAGTTTCACAGGGGAGACTGAAGCTTTCTTT
TRBJ1-4,.,TRBD1,TRBV6-5,CASSYDGTGVEKLFF,TGTGCCAGCAGTTACGACGGGACAGGGGTTGAAAAACTGTTTTTT
TRBJ1-6,.,.,TRBV15,CATSRDLTGDLSPLHF,TGTGCCACCAGCAGAGATTTGACAGGAGACCTTTCACCCCTCCACTTT
TRBJ2-5,.,.,TRBV6-5,CASRPGQGGIETQYF,TGTGCCAGCAGACCCGGGCAGGGTGGCATTGAGACCCAGTACTTC
TRBJ2-2,.,.,TRBV4-1,CASSLGSNTGELFF,TGCGCCAGCAGCCTTGGTAGCAACACCGGGGAGCTGTTTTTT
TRBJ2-3,.,TRBD1,TRBV19,CASSSLGQGTDTQYF,TGTGCCAGTAGCTCCCTTGGACAGGGGACAGATACGCAGTATTTT
TRBJ2-2,.,.,TRBV9,CASSVGGGGVGAGELFF,TGTGCCAGCAGCGTAGGAGGTGGGGGAGTCGGAGCCGGGGAGCTGTTTTTT
TRBJ1-1,.,.,TRBV5-1,CASSLERFTEAFF,TGCGCCAGCAGCTTGGAGCGTTTCACTGAAGCTTTCTTT
TRBJ2-7,once,.,TRBV7-2,CASSLQTHLGEQYF,TGTGCCAGCAGCTTACAGACACACCTCGGCGAGCAGTACTTC
TRBJ2-5,.,.,TRBV30,CAWSAESWETQYF,TGTGCCTGGAGTGCGGAGAGTTGGGAGACCCAGTACTTC
TRBJ1-1,.,.,TRBV27,CASSSFLNTEAFF,TGTGCCAGCAGTTCTTTTCTGAACACTGAAGCTTTCTTT
TRBJ2-7,.,.,TRBV14,CASSRSDGRYGSTLAPYEQYF,TGTGCCAGCAGCCGATCGGACGGACGGTACGGGTCCACCCTAGCCCCCTACGAGCAGTACTTC
TRBJ2-7,once,.,TRBV5-5,CASSLAGQPSYEQYF,TGTGCCAGCAGCCTAGCCGGACAGCCGTCCTACGAGCAGTACTTC
TRBJ2-7,.,.,TRBV28,CASSRSYEQYF,TGTGCCAGCAGTCGCTCCTACGAGCAGTACTTC
TRBJ1-1,.,.,TRBV5-1,CASSYGSMNTEAFF,TGCGCCAGCAGCTATGGGAGCATGAACACTGAAGCTTTCTTT
TRBJ2-1,.,TRBD1,TRBV10-3,CAISDGDREQFF,TGTGCCATCAGTGACGGGGACAGGGAACAGTTCTTC
TRBJ2-7,once,.,TRBV10-1,CASTPGDSRDGEQYF,TGCGCCAGCACCCCGGGGGACAGCCGAGATGGGGAGCAGTACTTC
TRBJ2-5,.,TRBD2,TRBV6-1,CASSEWGGGSEETQYF,TGTGCCAGCAGTGAATGGGGCGGGGGAAGCGAAGAGACCCAGTACTTC
TRBJ2-7,few,.,TRBV2,CATVANEQYF,TGTGCCACCGTCGCCAACGAGCAGTACTTC
TRBJ2-7,.,.,TRBV6-1,CASCQGISYEQYF,TGTGCCAGCTGTCAGGGAATATCCTACGAGCAGTACTTC
TRBJ2-1,.,.,TRBV4-1,CASSLQGALRNNEQFF,TGCGCCAGCAGCCTCCAAGGGGCTCTCAGAAACAATGAGCAGTTCTTC
TRBJ1-1,.,.,TRBV29-1,CSVSAGVTEAFF,TGCAGCGTTTCGGCAGGGGTAACTGAAGCTTTCTTT
TRBJ1-6,.,.,TRBV29-1,CSVATGTGNSPLHF,TGCAGCGTTGCAACAGGAACTGGGAATTCACCCCTCCACTTT
TRBJ2-7,.,.,TRBV5-6,CASSPLYGEGYEQYF,TGTGCCAGCAGCCCTTTATACGGTGAGGGCTACGAGCAGTACTTC
TRBJ1-1,.,.,TRBV30,CAWSEFDATEAFF,TGTGCCTGGAGTGAATTCGATGCCACTGAAGCTTTCTTT
TRBJ1-5,.,.,TRBV6-6,CASSSPGQPQHF,TGTGCCAGCAGTTCCCCAGGTCAGCCCCAGCATTTT
TRBJ2-7,medium-sized,TRBD2,TRBV28,CASSFDTSGASYEQYF,TGTGCCAGCAGTTTCGATACTAGCGGGGCCTCCTACGAGCAGTACTTC
TRBJ1-5,.,.,TRBV5-1,CASSYYLRDANQPQHF,TGCGCCAGCAGCTATTACCTCCGGGACGCCAATCAGCCCCAGCATTTT
TRBJ2-2,.,.,TRBV27,CASSLIGAPNTGELFF,TGTGCCAGCAGTTTAATAGGGGCACCGAACACCGGGGAGCTGTTTTTT
TRBJ2-4,.,.,TRBV27,CASQEGTPPHF,TGTGCCAGCCAGGAGGGGACGCCGCCCCACTTC
TRBJ2-7,once,.,TRBV7-2,CASSLGSWTGGAGYF,TGTGCCAGCAGCTTAGGGAGCTGGACAGGCGGGGCTGGGTACTTC
TRBJ1-6,.,.,TRBV18,CASSRTVPSPLHF,TGTGCCAGCTCTAGGACAGTGCCTTCACCCCTCCACTTT
TRBJ2-3,once,.,TRBV5-1,CASSLGRYDDTQYF,TGCGCCAGCAGCTTGGGTCGGTACGACGATACGCAGTATTTT
TRBJ1-1,.,.,TRBV7-8,CASSLDGYTEAFF,TGTGCCAGCAGCTTAGACGGGTACACTGAAGCTTTCTTT